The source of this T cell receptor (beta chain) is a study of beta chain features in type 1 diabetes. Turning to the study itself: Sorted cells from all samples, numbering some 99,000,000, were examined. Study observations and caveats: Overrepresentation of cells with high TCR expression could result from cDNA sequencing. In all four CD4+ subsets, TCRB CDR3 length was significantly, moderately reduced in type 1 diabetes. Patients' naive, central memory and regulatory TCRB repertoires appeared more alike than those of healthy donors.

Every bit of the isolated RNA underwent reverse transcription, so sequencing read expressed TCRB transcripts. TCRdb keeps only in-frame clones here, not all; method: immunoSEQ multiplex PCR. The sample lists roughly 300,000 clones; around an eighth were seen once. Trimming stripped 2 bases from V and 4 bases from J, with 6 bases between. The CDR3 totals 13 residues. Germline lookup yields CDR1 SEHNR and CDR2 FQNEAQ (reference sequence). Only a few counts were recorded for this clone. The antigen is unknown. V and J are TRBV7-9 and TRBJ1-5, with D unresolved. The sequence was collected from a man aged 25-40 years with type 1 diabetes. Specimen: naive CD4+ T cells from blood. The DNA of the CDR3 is TGTGCCAGCAGCTTACAGGAAAATCAGCCCCAGCATTTT. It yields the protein CASSLQENQPQHF.